The source of this T cell receptor beta chain is a study of T cells in localized non-small cell lung cancer. Note on this clone: Its antigen is not identified.

Trimming took 5 bases from V and 3 from J; bases not matched to a gene: 8. The germline CDR1 and CDR2 sequences are SGHTS and YDEGEE. The CDR3 has 15 residues. Clones were read by immunoSEQ multiplex PCR, and TCRdb kept only the in-frame ones, dropping some. The sample lists roughly 70,000 clones, 86% occurring once. Study-wide points: One tumor region alone was sequenced, and heterogeneity therefore remains possible. There were a median 57 of the top 100 tumor clones appearing in adjacent lung. Peak T cell clonality was found in uninvolved adjacent lung, exceeding tumor.

This TCR came from a male donor aged 60 or over with stage III squamous cell lung carcinoma. The genes are TRBV5-8 and TRBJ2-1; 7 nucleotides align to TRBD1. Here the sequenced sample was peripheral blood, taken before any cancer treatment. CDR3 amino acids: CASRTTNRGYNEQFF. The DNA for the CDR3 is TGTGCCAGCAGAACGACCAACAGGGGCTACAATGAGCAGTTCTTC.